This T cell receptor beta chain emerged from a study of blood T cell repertoires in COVID-19. CDR1 and CDR2 from the germline V gene are SGHRS and YFSETQ. The CDR3 is 15 amino acids. V lost 0 bases to trimming and J lost 4 bases; unmatched junction nucleotides: 0. Repertoires were generated with immunoSEQ multiplex PCR, while TCRdb's copy carries only in-frame clones and drops some. This repertoire shows hundreds of thousands of clones, just under 90% found once; its top ten account for roughly 1.9%. The specimen sequenced was peripheral blood. This chain uses TRBV5-1 with TRBJ2-1, with 11 bases identical to TRBD2. The TCR comes from a woman younger than 45 with COVID-19, enrolled during active disease. CDR3 sequence: CASSLGTSGYNEQFF. CDR3 nucleotide sequence: TGCGCCAGCAGCTTGGGGACTAGCGGGTACAATGAGCAGTTCTTC. Together with reference TRBV5-1 and TRBJ2-1, the CDR3 gives the full variable domain: KAGVTQTPRYLIKTRGQQVTLSCSPISGHRSVSWYQQTPGQGLQFLFEYFSETQRNKGNFPGRFSGRQFSNSRSEMNVSTLELGDSALYLCASSLGTSGYNEQFFGPGTRLTVL.